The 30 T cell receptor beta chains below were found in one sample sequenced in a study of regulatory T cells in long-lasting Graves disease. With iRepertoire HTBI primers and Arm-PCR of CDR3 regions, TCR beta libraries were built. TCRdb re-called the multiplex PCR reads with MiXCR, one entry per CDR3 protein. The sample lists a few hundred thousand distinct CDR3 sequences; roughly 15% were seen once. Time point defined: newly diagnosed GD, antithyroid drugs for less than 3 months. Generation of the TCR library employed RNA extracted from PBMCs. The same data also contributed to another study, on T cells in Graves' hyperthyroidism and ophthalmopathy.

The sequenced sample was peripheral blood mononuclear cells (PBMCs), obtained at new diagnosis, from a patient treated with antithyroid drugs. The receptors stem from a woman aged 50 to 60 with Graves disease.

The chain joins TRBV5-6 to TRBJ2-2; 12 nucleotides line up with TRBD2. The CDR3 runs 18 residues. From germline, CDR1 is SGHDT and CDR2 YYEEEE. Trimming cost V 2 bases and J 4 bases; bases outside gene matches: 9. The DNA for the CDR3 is TGTGCCAGCAGCTTTGGGCTAGCGGGAGGGCCGCTCACCGGGGAGCTGTTTTTT. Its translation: CASSFGLAGGPLTGELFF.

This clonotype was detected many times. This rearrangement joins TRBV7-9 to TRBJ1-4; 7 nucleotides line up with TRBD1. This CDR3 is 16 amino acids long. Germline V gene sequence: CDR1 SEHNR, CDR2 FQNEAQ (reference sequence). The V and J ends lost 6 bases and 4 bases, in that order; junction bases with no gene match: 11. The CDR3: CASSRSWDSINEKLFF. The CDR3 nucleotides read TGTGCCAGCAGTCGAAGCTGGGACAGCATTAATGAAAAACTGTTTTTT.

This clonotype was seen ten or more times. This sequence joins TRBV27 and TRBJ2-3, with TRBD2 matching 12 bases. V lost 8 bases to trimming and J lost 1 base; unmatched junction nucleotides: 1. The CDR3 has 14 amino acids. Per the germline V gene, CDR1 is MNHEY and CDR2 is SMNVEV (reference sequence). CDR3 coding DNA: TGTGCCAGCCGACTAGCGGGGGGCACAGATACGCAGTATTTT. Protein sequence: CASRLAGGTDTQYF.

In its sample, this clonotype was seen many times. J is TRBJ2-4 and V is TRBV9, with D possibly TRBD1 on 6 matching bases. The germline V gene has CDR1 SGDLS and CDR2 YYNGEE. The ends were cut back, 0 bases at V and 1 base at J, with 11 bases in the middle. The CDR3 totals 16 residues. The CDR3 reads CASSVGVQGAKNIQYF. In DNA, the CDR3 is TGTGCCAGCAGCGTAGGGGTCCAGGGGGCCAAAAACATTCAGTACTTC.

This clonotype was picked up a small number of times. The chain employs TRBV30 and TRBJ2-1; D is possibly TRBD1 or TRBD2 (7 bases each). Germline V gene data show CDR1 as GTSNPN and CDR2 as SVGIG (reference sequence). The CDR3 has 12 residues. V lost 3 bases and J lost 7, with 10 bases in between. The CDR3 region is CAWSRGGNEQFF. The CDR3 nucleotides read TGTGCCTGGAGCAGGGGGGGGAATGAGCAGTTCTTC.

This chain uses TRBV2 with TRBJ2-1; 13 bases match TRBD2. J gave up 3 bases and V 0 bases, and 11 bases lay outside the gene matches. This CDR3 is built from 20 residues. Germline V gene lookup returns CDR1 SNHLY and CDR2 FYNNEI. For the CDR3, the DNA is TGTGCCAGCAGTGAAGCGGGGACTAGCGGGATCGGTTCTCACTACAATGAGCAGTTCTTC. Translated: CASSEAGTSGIGSHYNEQFF.

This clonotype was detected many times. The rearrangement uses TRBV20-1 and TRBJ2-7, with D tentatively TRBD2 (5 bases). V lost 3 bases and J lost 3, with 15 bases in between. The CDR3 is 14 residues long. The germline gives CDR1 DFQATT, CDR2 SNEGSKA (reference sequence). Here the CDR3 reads CSARLTGKNYEQYF. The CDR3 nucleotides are TGCAGTGCTAGGCTCACCGGGAAGAACTACGAGCAGTACTTC.

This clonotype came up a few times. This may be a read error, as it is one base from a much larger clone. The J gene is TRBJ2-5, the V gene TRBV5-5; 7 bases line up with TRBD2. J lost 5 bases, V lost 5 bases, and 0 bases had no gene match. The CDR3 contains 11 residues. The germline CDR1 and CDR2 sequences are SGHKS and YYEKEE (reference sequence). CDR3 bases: TGTGCCAGCAGGGGGGGGGAGACCCAGTACTTC. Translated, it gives CASRGGETQYF.

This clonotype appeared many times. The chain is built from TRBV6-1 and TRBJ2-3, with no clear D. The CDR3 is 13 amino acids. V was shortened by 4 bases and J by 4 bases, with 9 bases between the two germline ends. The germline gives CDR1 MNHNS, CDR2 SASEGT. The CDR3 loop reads CASSGVWADTQYF. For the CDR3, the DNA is TGTGCCAGCAGTGGCGTGTGGGCAGATACGCAGTATTTT.

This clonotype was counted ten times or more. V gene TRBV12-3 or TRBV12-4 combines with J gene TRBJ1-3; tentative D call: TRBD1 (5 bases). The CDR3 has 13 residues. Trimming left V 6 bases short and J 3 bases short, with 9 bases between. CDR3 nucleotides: TGTGCCAGCAGCCCGGGACTTGGAAACACCATATATTTT. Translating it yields CASSPGLGNTIYF.

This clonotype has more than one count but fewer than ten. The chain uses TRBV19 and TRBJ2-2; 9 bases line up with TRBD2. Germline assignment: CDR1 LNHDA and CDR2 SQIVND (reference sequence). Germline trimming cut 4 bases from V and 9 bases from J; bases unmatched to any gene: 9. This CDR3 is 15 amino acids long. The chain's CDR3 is CASSRPGTSMRELFF. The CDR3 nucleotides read TGTGCCAGTAGTAGGCCCGGGACTAGCATGAGGGAGCTGTTTTTT.

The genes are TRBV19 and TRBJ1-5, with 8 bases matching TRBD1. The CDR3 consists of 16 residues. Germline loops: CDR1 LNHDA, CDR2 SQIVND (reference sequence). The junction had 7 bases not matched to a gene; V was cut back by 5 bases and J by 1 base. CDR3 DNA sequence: TGTGCCAGTAGTGGGACAGGTGTTAAGAGCAATCAGCCCCAGCATTTT. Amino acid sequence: CASSGTGVKSNQPQHF.

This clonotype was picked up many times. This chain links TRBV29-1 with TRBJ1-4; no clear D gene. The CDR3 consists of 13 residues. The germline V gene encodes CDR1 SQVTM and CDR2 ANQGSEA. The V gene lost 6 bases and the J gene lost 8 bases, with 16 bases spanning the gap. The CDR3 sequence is CSVVTPGSEKLFF. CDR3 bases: TGCAGCGTAGTAACCCCGGGATCCGAAAAACTGTTTTTT.

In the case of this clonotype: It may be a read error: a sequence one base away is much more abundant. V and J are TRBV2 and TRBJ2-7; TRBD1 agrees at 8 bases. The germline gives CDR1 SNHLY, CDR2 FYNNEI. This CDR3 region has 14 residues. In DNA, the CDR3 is TGTGCCAGCAGTGGTGTGACAGGGGCCTACGGGCAGTACTTC. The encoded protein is CASSGVTGAYGQYF.

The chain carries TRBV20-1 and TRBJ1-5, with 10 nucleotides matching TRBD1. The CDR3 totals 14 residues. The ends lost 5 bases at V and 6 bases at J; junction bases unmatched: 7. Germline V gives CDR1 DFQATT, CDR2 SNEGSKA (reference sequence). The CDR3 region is CSAPRQGAAQPQHF. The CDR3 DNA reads TGCAGTGCTCCTCGACAGGGGGCAGCTCAGCCCCAGCATTTT.

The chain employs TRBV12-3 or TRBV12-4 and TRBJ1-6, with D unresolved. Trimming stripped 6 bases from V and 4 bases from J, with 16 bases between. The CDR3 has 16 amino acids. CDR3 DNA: TGTGCCAGCAGCATCCGGGCGGGCGTATATAATTCACCCCTCCACTTT. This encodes CASSIRAGVYNSPLHF.

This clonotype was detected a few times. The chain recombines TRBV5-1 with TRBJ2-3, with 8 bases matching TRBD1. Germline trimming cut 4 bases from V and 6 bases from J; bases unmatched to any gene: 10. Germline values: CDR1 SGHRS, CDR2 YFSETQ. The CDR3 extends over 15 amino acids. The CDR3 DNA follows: TGCGCCAGCAGCCAGGTCCCAGGGGGCCAGGATACGCAGTATTTT. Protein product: CASSQVPGGQDTQYF.

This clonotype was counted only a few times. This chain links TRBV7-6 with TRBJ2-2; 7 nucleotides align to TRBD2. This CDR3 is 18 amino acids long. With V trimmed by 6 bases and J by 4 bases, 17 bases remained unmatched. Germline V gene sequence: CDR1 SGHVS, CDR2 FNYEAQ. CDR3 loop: CASRKRSGLADITGELFF. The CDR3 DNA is TGTGCCAGCAGGAAACGGAGCGGGCTAGCGGATATCACCGGGGAGCTGTTTTTT.

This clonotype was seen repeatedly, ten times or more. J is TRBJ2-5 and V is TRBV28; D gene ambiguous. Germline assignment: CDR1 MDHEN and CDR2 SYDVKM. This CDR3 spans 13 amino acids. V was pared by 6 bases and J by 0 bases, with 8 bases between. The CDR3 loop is CASSQTNQETQYF. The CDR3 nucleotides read TGTGCCAGCAGCCAGACAAACCAAGAGACCCAGTACTTC.

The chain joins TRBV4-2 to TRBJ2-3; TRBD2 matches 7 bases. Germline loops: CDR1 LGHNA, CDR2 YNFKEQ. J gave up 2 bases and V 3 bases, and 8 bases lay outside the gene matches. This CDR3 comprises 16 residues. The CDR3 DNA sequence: TGTGCCAGCAGCCATACCCTAGCGGCTATCACAGATACGCAGTATTTT. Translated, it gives CASSHTLAAITDTQYF.

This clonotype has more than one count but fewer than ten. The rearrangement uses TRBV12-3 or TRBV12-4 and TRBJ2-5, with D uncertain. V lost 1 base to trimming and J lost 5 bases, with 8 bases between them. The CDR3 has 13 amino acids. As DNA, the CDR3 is TGTGCCAGCAGTTTAGGGGTCCTGGAGACCCAGTACTTC. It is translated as CASSLGVLETQYF.

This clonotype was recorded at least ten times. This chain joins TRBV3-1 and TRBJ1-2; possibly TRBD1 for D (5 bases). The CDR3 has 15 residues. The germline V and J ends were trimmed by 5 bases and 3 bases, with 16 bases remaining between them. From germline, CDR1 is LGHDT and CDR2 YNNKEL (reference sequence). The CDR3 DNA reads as TGTGCCAGCAGCTACAACGGGAGGGGACACTATGGCTACACCTTC. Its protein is CASSYNGRGHYGYTF.

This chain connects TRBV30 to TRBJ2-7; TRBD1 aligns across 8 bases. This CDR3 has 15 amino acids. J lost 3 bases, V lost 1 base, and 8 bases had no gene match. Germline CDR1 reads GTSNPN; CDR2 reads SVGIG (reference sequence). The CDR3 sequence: CAWSAPRTGYYEQYF. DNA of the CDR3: TGTGCCTGGAGTGCCCCCCGGACAGGGTACTACGAGCAGTACTTC.

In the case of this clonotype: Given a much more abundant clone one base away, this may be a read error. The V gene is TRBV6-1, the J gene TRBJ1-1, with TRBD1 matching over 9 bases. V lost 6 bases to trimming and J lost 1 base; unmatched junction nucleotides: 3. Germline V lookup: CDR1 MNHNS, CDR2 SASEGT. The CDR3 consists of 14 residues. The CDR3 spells CASRGTGRNTEAFF. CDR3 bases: TGTGCCAGCAGGGGGACAGGGCGGAACACTGAAGCTTTCTTT.

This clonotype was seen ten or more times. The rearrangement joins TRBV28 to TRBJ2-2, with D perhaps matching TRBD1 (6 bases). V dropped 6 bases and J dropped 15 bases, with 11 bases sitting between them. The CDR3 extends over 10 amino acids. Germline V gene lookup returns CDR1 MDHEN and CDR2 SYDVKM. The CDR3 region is CASSSEGVFF. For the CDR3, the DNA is TGTGCCAGCAGCTCTGAGGGGGTGTTTTTT.

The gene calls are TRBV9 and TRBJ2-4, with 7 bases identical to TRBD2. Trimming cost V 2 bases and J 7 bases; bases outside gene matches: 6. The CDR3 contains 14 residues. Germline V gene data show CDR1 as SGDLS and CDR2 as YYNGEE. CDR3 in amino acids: CASSVGLDNNIQYF. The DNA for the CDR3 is TGTGCCAGCAGCGTCGGACTAGATAATAACATTCAGTACTTC. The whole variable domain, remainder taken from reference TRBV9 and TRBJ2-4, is DSGVTQTPKHLITATGQRVTLRCSPRSGDLSVYWYQQSLDQGLQFLIQYYNGEERAKGNILERFSAQQFPDLHSELNLSSLELGDSALYFCASSVGLDNNIQYFGAGTRLSVL.

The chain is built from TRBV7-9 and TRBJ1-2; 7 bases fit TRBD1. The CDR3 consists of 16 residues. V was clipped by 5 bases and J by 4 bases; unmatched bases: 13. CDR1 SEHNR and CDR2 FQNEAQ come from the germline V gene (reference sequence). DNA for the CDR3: TGTGCCAGCAGCGCCCCAATACAGGGGCCTGGCTATGGCTACACCTTC. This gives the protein CASSAPIQGPGYGYTF.

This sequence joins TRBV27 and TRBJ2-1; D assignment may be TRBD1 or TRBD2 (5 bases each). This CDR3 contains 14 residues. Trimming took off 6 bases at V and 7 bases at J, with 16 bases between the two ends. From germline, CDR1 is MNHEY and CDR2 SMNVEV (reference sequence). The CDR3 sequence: CASRPRGRENEQFF. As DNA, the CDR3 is TGTGCCAGCAGACCCCGGGGCAGGGAAAATGAGCAGTTCTTC.

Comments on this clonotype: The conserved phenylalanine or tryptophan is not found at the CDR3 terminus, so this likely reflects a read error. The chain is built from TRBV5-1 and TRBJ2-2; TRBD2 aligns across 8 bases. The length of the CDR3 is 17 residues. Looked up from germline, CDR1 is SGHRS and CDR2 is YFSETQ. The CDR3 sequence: CASSRSLAEANTGELFI. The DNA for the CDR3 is TGTGCCAGCAGCCGCTCACTAGCGGAGGCGAACACCGGGGAGCTGTTTATT.

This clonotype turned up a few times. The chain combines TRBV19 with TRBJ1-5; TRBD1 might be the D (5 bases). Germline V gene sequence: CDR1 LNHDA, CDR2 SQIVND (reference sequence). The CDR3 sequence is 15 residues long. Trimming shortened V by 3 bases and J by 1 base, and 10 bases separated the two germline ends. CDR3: CASSIARASNQPQHF. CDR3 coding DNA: TGTGCCAGTAGTATCGCCAGGGCGAGCAATCAGCCCCAGCATTTT.